This T cell receptor (beta chain) was sequenced during a study of cytomegalovirus exposure and HLA in healthy donors. Germline CDR1 MDHEN, CDR2 SYDVKM. The J segment lost 6 bases and the V segment lost 5 bases, leaving 8 bases of the junction unmatched. The CDR3 has 14 amino acids. Whole-study findings and limits: In a later analysis, TCR beta V- and J-gene trimming showed a link to a missense DCLRE1C variant.

Researchers ran the PCR with 60 Vbeta and 13 Jbeta primers. The table came from immunoSEQ multiplex PCR; TCRdb's copy has only in-frame clones and leaves some out. Among about 140,000 clones listed, 82% were seen once. This clone was seen only a few times. The antigen remains undetermined. This TCR was sampled from a male donor in good health and CMV-seronegative. The V gene is TRBV28, the J gene TRBJ2-7; 9 bases are shared with TRBD1. Sequenced material: PBMCs. The CDR3 DNA reads as TGTGCCAGCAGTCCGGGGACAGGGTTGATCGAGCAGTACTTC. The encoded protein is CASSPGTGLIEQYF. The complete variable domain, with remaining parts taken from reference TRBV28 and TRBJ2-7, reads DVKVTQSSRYLVKRTGEKVFLECVQDMDHENMFWYRQDPGLGLRLIYFSYDVKMKEKGDIPEGYSVSREKKERFSLILESASTNQTSMYLCASSPGTGLIEQYFGPGTRLTVT.